This TCR beta chain was captured by sequencing in a study of OX40 agonist ivuxolimab in advanced cancers. Regarding the study in general: Ivuxolimab was a fully human IgG2 agonistic monoclonal antibody targeting the costimulatory receptor OX40 (CD134). Of the approximately 53 patients in dose escalation, some 20 had hepatocellular carcinoma, around 15 had melanoma, 9 had renal cell carcinoma and 9 had head and neck cancer. The paper describes the monotherapy dose-escalation part (N ≈ 49 patients) of the phase I trial of ivuxolimab. Patients were allowed to have had prior anti-PD-1, anti-PD-L1 or anti-CTLA-4 therapy, and approximately 39% of the dose-escalation patients had been treated with checkpoint inhibitors. The point of sequencing TCRbeta in the periphery was to test whether ivuxolimab changed TCR sequence diversity and drove clonal T-cell expansion. Partial responses were achieved by three dose-escalation patients, of whom one had hepatocellular carcinoma and two had cutaneous melanoma. In the dose-escalation cohort, roughly four fifths of patients were male, and the mean age was approximately 64 years, with a range of about 20 to 79. Intravenous ivuxolimab was administered to patients every 2 weeks at six dose levels: 0.01, 0.1, 0.3, 1.5, 3 and 10 mg/kg.

Broad study findings and their caveats: At doses of 0.1 to 3.0 mg/kg, clonal expansion of both CD4+ and CD8+ blood T cells was observed from baseline to week 6. Low levels of normalized T-cell clonal expansion were also shown by some nonresponding patients. In the 0.1-3.0 mg/kg groups, partial responders had among the lowest normalized peripheral clonal expansion, particularly in CD8+ T cells. Which antigens the clonally expanded peripheral T cells were specific for was not determined. On average, CD8+ T cells showed more expanded clones than CD4+ T cells after ivuxolimab.

For sequencing of the TCRbeta CDR3 region, genomic DNA was extracted from the sorted cells. The immunoSEQ Assay was used to sequence the TCRbeta CDR3 regions. What TCRdb holds here is the immuneACCESS table cut down to in-frame rearrangements. Part of the clones is not present; checked against another copy, under half of the missing clones reflect an unresolved V gene, and the others are unexplained. Here the sample has under 85,000 clones; just over 85% occur a single time. The ten largest clones represent less than 5% of the sample. Patients with a history of autoimmune disease or receiving systemic immunosuppression were excluded from the trial. In every dose cohort, peripheral blood was drawn for TCR sequencing at baseline, cycle 4 day 1, and cycle 7 day 1. The samples were drawn from a first-in-human, open-label, multicenter phase I dose-escalation trial of ivuxolimab. Adults with locally advanced or metastatic melanoma, renal cell, hepatocellular, or head and neck squamous cell carcinoma were enrolled in the trial. Before TCR sequencing, CD4+ T cells and CD8+ T cells were sorted from peripheral blood as separate populations.

As for this clone: Its target antigen remains unknown. Base qualities are not provided; no much larger clone lies one nucleotide away.

This clonotype was obtained from an adult with an advanced solid tumor such as melanoma, head and neck, liver or kidney cancer. Source: CD4+ or CD8+ T cells sorted from blood, taken in a trial of the OX40 agonist ivuxolimab.

The nucleotide sequence reads TGTGCCAGTTCGGGACAGGGGGCTCCTCCTCGGGCCAACGTCCTGACTTTC. Its coded protein is CASSGQGAPPRANVLTF. The rearranged chain carries TRBV19 and TRBJ2-6; a stretch of 12 junction bases matches TRBD1. Trimming takes 8 bases off V and 5 bases off J; junction bases not matched to a gene: 10. The germline V gene (reference sequence) sets CDR1 to LNHDA and CDR2 to SQIVND. From cysteine to phenylalanine, the CDR3 is 17 amino acids long. Only the CDR3 region is kept as DNA, spanning 51 bases read in frame from base 1.